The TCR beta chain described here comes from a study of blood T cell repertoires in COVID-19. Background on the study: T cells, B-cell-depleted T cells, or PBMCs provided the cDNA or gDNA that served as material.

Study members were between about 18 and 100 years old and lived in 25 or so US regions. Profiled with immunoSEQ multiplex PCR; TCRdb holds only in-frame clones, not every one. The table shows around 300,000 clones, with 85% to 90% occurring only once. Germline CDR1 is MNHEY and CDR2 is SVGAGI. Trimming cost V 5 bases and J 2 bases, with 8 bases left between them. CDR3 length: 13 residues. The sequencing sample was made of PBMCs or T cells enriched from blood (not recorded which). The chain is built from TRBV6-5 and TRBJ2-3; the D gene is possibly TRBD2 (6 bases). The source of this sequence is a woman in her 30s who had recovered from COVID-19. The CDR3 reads CASSPGVTDTQYF. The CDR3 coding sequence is TGTGCCAGCAGTCCGGGAGTCACAGATACGCAGTATTTT.